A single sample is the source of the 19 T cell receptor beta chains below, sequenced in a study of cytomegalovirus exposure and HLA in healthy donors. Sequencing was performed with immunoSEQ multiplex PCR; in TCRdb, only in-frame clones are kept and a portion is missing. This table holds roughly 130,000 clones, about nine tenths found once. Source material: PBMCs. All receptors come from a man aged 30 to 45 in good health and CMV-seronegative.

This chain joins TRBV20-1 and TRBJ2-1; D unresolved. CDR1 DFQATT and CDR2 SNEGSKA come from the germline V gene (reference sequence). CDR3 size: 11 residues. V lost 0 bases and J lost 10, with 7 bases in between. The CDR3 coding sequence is TGCAGTGCTAGAGAGAACTACGAGCAGTTCTTC. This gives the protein CSARENYEQFF.

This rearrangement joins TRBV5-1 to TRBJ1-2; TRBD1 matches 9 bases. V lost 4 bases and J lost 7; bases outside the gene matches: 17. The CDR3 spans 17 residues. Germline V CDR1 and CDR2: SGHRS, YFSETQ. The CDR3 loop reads CASSPVGQGNSRSGYTF. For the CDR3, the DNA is TGCGCCAGCAGCCCCGTGGGACAGGGTAACTCCCGGAGTGGCTACACCTTC. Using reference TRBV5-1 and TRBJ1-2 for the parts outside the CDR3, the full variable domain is KAGVTQTPRYLIKTRGQQVTLSCSPISGHRSVSWYQQTPGQGLQFLFEYFSETQRNKGNFPGRFSGRQFSNSRSEMNVSTLELGDSALYLCASSPVGQGNSRSGYTFGSGTRLTVV.

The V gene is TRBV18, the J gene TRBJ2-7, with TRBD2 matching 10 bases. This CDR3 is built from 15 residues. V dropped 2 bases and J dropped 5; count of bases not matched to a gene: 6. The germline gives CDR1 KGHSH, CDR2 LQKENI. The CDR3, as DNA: TGTGCCAGCTCACCAGGGCTAGCGGGAGCTAACGAGCAGTACTTC. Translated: CASSPGLAGANEQYF.

This CDR3 reads CASSFIDRRTNYGYTF. CDR3 in DNA: TGTGCCAGCAGCTTCATCGACAGGAGAACTAACTATGGCTACACCTTC. The chain has TRBV5-6 and TRBJ1-2; possibly TRBD1 for D (6 bases). From germline, CDR1 is SGHDT and CDR2 YYEEEE. Trimming removed 2 bases from V and 0 bases from J, with 14 bases in between. The CDR3 runs to 16 residues. Full variable domain (rest looked up from reference TRBV5-6 and TRBJ1-2): DAGVTQSPTHLIKTRGQQVTLRCSPKSGHDTVSWYQQALGQGPQFIFQYYEEEERQRGNFPDRFSGHQFPNYSSELNVNALLLGDSALYLCASSFIDRRTNYGYTFGSGTRLTVV.

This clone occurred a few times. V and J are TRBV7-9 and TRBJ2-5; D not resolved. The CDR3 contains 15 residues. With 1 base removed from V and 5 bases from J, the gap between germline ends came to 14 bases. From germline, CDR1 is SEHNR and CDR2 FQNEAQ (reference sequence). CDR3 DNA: TGTGCCAGCAGCTTAGTTCCTCCCCCGGTGGAGACCCAGTACTTC. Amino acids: CASSLVPPPVETQYF.

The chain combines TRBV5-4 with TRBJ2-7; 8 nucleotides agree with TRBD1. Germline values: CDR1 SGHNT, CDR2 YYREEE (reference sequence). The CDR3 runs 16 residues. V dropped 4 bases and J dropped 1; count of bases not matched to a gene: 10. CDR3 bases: TGTGCCAGCAGCCCGGCTCGGACAGGGATATCCTACGAGCAGTACTTC. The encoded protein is CASSPARTGISYEQYF.

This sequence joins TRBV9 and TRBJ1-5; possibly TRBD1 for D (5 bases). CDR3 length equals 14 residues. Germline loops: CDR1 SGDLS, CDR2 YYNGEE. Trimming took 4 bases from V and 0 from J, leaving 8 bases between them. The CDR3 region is CASSQGGSNQPQHF. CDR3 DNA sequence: TGTGCCAGCAGCCAGGGCGGTAGCAATCAGCCCCAGCATTTT.

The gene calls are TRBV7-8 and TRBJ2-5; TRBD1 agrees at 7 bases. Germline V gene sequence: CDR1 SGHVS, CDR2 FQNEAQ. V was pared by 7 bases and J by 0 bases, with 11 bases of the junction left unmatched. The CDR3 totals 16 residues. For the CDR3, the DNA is TGTGCCAGCACCCAGGGACAGAGGCAATACCAAGAGACCCAGTACTTC. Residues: CASTQGQRQYQETQYF.

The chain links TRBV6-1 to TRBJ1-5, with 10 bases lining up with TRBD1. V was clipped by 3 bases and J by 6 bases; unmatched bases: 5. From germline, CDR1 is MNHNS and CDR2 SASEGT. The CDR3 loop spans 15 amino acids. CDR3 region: CASSDVGQGTQPQHF. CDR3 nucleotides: TGTGCCAGCAGTGATGTGGGACAGGGGACTCAGCCCCAGCATTTT.

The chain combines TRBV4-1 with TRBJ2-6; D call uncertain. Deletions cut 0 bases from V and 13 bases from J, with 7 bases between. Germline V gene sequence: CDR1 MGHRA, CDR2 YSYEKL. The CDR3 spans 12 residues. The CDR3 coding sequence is TGCGCCAGCAGCCAAGAATCCCCTGTCCTGACTTTC. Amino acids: CASSQESPVLTF.

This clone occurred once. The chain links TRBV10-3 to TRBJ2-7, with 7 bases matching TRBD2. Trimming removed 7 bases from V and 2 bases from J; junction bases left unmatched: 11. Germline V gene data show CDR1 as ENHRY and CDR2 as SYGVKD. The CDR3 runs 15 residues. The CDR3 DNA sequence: TGTGCCATCATAATTAGCGCGGGAGTTCCCTACGAGCAGTACTTC. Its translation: CAIIISAGVPYEQYF.

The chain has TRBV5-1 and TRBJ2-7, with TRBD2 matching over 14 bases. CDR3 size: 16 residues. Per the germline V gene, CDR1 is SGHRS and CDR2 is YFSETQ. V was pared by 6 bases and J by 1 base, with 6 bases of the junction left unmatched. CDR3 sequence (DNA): TGCGCCAGCAACCTGGGACTAGCGGGAGAGTCCTACGAGCAGTACTTC. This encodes CASNLGLAGESYEQYF.

CDR3 in amino acids: CASSSRDGSAETQYF. In DNA, the CDR3 is TGTGCCAGCAGCAGCCGGGATGGGTCGGCAGAGACCCAGTACTTC. This chain links TRBV5-8 with TRBJ2-5, with TRBD2 as a possible D gene (5 bases). CDR1 and CDR2 (germline): SGHTS, YDEGEE. V gave up 4 bases and J gave up 4 bases, with 17 bases separating them. CDR3 length: 15 amino acids.

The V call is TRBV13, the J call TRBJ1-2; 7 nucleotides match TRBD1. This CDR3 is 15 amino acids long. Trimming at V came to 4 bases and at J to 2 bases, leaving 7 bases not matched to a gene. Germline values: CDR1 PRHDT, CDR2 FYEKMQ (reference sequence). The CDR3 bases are TGTGCCAGCAGCTCGCGAAAACAGGGGAACTATGGCTACACCTTC. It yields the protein CASSSRKQGNYGYTF.

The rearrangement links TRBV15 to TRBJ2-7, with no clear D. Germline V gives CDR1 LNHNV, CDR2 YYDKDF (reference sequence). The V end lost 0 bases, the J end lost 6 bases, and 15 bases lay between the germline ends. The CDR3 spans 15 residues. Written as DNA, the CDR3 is TGTGCCACCAGCAGAGATGGCGCAGGTTCTCTCGAGCAGTACTTC. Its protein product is CATSRDGAGSLEQYF.

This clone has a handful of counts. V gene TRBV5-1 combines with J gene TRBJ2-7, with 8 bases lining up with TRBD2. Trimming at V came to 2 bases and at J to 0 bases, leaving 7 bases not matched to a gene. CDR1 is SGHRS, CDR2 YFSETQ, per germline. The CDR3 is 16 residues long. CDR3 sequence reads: CASSFQVTSGSYEQYF. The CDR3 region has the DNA TGCGCCAGCAGCTTCCAAGTTACTAGCGGCTCCTACGAGCAGTACTTC.

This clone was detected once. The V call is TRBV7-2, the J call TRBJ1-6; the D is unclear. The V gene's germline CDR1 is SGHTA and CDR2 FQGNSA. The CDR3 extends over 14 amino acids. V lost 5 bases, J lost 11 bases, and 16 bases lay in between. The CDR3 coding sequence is TGTGCCAGCAGCCCCTTATCGGACGGGGCACCCCTCCACTTT. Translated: CASSPLSDGAPLHF.

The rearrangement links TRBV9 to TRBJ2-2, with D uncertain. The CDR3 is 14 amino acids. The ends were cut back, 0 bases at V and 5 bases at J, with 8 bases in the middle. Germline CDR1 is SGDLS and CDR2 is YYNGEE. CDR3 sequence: CASSVAQQTGELFF. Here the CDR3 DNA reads TGTGCCAGCAGCGTAGCACAGCAAACCGGGGAGCTGTTTTTT. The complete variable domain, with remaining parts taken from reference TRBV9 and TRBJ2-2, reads DSGVTQTPKHLITATGQRVTLRCSPRSGDLSVYWYQQSLDQGLQFLIQYYNGEERAKGNILERFSAQQFPDLHSELNLSSLELGDSALYFCASSVAQQTGELFFGEGSRLTVL.

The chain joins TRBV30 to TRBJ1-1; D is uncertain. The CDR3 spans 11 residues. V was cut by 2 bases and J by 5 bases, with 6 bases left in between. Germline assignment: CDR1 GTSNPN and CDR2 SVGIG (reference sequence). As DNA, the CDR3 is TGTGCCTGGAGTTCCCGGACTGAAGCTTTCTTT. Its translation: CAWSSRTEAFF.